The sequence of this T cell receptor (beta chain) was determined in a study of siplizumab effects on memory and regulatory T cells. Findings and caveats of the study: Some alloreactive sequences were traceable to unstimulated CD4+ memory cells, and siplizumab significantly reduced them. Researchers could map only a minor fraction of alloreactive clones to unstimulated subsets. The study found that mappable alloreactive CD4+ clones averaged approximately 69% Treg-derived with siplizumab and 25% to 30% in controls. Contribution to the alloresponse seemed major for naive T cells, which also seemed more diverse than memory cells.

Produced via immunoSEQ multiplex PCR; TCRdb's table is partial and in-frame only. The sample lists some 90,000 clones, about nine tenths occurring once. The CDR3 extends over 14 amino acids. Germline CDR1 KGHSH, CDR2 LQKENI. V was pared by 0 bases and J by 1 base, with 6 bases between. With regard to this clone: Its antigen is currently unknown.

The sequence was obtained from a human donor in good health. Sequenced material: CD4+ T cells sorted from blood. V is TRBV18 and J is TRBJ1-1, with no clear D. CDR3 nucleotides: TGTGCCAGCTCACCACCGTATCCGAACACTGAAGCTTTCTTT. Encoded protein: CASSPPYPNTEAFF.